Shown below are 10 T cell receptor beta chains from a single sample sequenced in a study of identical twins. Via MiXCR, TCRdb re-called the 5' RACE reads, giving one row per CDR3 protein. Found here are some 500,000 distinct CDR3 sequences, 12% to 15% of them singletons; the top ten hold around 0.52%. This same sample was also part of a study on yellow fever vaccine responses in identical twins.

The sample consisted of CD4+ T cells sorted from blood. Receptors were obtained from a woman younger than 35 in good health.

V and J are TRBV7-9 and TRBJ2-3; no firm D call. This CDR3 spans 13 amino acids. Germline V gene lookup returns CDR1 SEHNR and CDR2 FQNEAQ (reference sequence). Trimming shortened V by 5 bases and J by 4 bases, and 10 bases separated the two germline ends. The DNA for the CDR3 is TGTGCCAGCAGCCCCGCCGCGGCAGATACGCAGTATTTT. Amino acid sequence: CASSPAAADTQYF.

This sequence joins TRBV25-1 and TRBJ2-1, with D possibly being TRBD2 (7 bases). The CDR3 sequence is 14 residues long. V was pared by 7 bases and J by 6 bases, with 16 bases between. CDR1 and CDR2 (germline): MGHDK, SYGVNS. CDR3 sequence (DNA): TGTGCCAGCATGGACTCGGGGGGCTCCAATGAGCAGTTCTTC. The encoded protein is CASMDSGGSNEQFF.

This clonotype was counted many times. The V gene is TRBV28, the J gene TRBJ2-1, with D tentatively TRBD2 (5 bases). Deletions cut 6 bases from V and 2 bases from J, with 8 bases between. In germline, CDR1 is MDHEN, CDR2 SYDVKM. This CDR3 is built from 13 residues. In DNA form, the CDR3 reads TGTGCCAGCAGGGGGAGTCCCTACAATGAGCAGTTCTTC. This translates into CASRGSPYNEQFF.

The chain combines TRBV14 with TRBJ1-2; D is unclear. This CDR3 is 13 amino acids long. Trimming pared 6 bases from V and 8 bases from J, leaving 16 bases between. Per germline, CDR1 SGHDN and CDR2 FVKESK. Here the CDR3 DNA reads TGTGCCAGCAGTGGAGGCCTCAGCGTCGGCTACACCTTC. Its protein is CASSGGLSVGYTF. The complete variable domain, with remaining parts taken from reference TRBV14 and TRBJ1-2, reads EAGVTQFPSHSVIEKGQTVTLRCDPISGHDNLYWYRRVMGKEIKFLLHFVKESKQDESGMPNNRFLAERTGGTYSTLKVQPAELEDSGVYFCASSGGLSVGYTFGSGTRLTVV.

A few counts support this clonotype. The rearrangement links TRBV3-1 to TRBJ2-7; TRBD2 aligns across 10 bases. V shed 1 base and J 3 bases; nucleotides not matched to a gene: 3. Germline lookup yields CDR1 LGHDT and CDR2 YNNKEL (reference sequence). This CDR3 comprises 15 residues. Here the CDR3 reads CASSQGSGGRYEQYF. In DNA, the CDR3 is TGTGCCAGCAGCCAAGGTAGCGGGGGGCGCTACGAGCAGTACTTC.

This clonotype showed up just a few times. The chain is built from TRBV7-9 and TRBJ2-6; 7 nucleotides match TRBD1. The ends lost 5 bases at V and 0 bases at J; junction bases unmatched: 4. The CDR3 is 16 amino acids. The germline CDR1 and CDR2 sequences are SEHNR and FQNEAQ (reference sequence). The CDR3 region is CASSIRQGSGANVLTF. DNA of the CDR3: TGTGCCAGCAGCATAAGACAGGGCTCTGGGGCCAACGTCCTGACTTTC.

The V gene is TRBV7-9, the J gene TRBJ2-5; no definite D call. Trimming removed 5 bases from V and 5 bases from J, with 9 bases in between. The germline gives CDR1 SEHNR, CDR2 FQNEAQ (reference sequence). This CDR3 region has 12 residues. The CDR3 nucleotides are TGTGCCAGCAGCCCCCGCCTGGAGACCCAGTACTTC. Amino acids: CASSPRLETQYF.

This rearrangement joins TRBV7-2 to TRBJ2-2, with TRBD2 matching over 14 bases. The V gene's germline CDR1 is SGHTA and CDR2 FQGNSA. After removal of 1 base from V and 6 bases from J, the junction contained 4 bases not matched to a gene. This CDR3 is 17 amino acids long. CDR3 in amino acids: CASSLGLAGGPAGELFF. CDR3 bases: TGTGCCAGCAGCTTAGGACTAGCGGGGGGGCCGGCCGGGGAGCTGTTTTTT. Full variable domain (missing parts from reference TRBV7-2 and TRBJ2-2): GAGVSQSPSNKVTEKGKDVELRCDPISGHTALYWYRQSLGQGLEFLIYFQGNSAPDKSGLPSDRFSAERTGGSVSTLTIQRTQQEDSAVYLCASSLGLAGGPAGELFFGEGSRLTVL.

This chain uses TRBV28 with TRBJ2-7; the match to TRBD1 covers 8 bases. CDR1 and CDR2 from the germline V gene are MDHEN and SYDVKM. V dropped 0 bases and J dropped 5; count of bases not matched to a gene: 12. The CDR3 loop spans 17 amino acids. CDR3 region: CASSLWNPGQGGDEQYF. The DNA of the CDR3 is TGTGCCAGCAGTTTATGGAACCCTGGACAGGGTGGCGACGAGCAGTACTTC. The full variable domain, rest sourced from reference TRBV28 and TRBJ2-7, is DVKVTQSSRYLVKRTGEKVFLECVQDMDHENMFWYRQDPGLGLRLIYFSYDVKMKEKGDIPEGYSVSREKKERFSLILESASTNQTSMYLCASSLWNPGQGGDEQYFGPGTRLTVT.

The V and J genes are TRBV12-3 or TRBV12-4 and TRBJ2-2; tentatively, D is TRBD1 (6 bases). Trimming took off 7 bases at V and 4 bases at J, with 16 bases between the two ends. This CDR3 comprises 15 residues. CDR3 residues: CASILDARGTGELFF. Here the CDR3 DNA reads TGTGCCAGCATTCTAGACGCCAGGGGCACCGGGGAGCTGTTTTTT.